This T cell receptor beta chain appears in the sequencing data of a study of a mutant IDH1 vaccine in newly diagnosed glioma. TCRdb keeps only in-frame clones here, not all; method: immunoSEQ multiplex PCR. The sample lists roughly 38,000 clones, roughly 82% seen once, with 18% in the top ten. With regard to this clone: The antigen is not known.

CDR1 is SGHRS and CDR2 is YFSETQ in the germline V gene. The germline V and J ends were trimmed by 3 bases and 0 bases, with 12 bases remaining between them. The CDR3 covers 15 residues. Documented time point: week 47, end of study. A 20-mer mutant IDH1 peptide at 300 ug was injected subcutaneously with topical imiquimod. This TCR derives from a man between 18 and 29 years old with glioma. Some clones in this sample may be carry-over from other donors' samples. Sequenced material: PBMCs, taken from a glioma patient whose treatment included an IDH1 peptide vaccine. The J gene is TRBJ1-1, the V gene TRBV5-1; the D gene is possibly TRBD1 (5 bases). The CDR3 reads CASSWDSGMNTEAFF. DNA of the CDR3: TGCGCCAGCAGCTGGGACTCGGGGATGAACACTGAAGCTTTCTTT. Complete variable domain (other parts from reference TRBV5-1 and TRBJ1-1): KAGVTQTPRYLIKTRGQQVTLSCSPISGHRSVSWYQQTPGQGLQFLFEYFSETQRNKGNFPGRFSGRQFSNSRSEMNVSTLELGDSALYLCASSWDSGMNTEAFFGQGTRLTVV.